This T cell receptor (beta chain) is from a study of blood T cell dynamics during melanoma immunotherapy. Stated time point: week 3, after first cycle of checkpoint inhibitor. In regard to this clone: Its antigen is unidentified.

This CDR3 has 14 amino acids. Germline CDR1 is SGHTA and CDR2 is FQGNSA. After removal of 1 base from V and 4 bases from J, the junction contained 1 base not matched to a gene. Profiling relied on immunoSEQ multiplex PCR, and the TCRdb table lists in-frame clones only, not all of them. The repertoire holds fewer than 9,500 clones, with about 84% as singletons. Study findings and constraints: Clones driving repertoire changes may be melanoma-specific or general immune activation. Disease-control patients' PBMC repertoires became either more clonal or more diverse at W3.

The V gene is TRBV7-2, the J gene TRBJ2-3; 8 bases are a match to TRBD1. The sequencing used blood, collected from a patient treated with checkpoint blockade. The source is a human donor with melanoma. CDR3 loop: CASSLGQGPDTQYF. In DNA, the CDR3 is TGTGCCAGCAGCTTAGGACAGGGGCCAGATACGCAGTATTTT. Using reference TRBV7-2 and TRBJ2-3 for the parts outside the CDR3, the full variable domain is GAGVSQSPSNKVTEKGKDVELRCDPISGHTALYWYRQSLGQGLEFLIYFQGNSAPDKSGLPSDRFSAERTGGSVSTLTIQRTQQEDSAVYLCASSLGQGPDTQYFGPGTRLTVL.